A single sample is the source of the 17 T cell receptor beta chains below, sequenced in a study of T cells in Graves' hyperthyroidism and ophthalmopathy. Amplification of TCR beta CDR3 regions was performed using RNA transcripts as template. First-round RT-PCR with HTBI primers amplified the TCR CDR3 region. TCRdb re-called the multiplex PCR reads through MiXCR, storing one row per CDR3 protein. Of about 560,000 distinct CDR3 sequences listed, approximately 15% are singletons. The material sequenced was blood. The receptors here all came from a woman aged 18-29 years with Graves' hyperthyroidism.

This clonotype occurred many times. The V gene is TRBV6-2 or TRBV6-3, the J gene TRBJ2-3; TRBD1 is a possible D gene (6 bases). The V gene lost 3 bases and the J gene lost 8 bases, with 12 bases spanning the gap. The germline gives CDR1 MNHEY, CDR2 SVGEGT. This CDR3 is 13 amino acids long. The CDR3 reads CASSYTGLGTQYF. The DNA for the CDR3 is TGTGCCAGCAGTTATACAGGGTTGGGTACGCAGTATTTT.

This clonotype was counted many times. V is TRBV7-9 and J is TRBJ2-1; 9 bases are a match to TRBD2. The ends lost 5 bases at V and 10 bases at J; junction bases unmatched: 15. Germline values: CDR1 SEHNR, CDR2 FQNEAQ (reference sequence). This CDR3 spans 16 amino acids. DNA of the CDR3: TGTGCCAGCAGCGTACGTGGGGCTAGCGGGACAAGGGAGCAGTTCTTC. Protein: CASSVRGASGTREQFF.

This clonotype was detected ten times or more. The chain combines TRBV19 with TRBJ1-1; no clear D gene. Germline CDR1 is LNHDA and CDR2 is SQIVND (reference sequence). Trimming pared 7 bases from V and 0 bases from J, leaving 3 bases between. This CDR3 contains 11 residues. The CDR3 here is CASKLNTEAFF. DNA of the CDR3: TGTGCCAGTAAGTTGAACACTGAAGCTTTCTTT. The full variable domain, in which reference TRBV19 and TRBJ1-1 provide the parts outside the CDR3, is DGGITQSPKYLFRKEGQNVTLSCEQNLNHDAMYWYRQDPGQGLRLIYYSQIVNDFQKGDIAEGYSVSREKKESFPLTVTSAQKNPTAFYLCASKLNTEAFFGQGTRLTVV.

This clonotype was seen at least ten times. V and J are TRBV20-1 and TRBJ2-3, with 13 bases that match TRBD2. The CDR3 length is 13 residues. In germline, CDR1 is DFQATT, CDR2 SNEGSKA (reference sequence). Losses at the gene ends were 6 bases for V and 6 bases for J; bases not matched to a gene: 3. The CDR3 loop reads CSATTSGRDTQYF. The CDR3 nucleotides are TGCAGTGCGACGACTAGCGGGAGGGATACGCAGTATTTT.

In its sample, this clonotype was seen a few times. V gene TRBV19 combines with J gene TRBJ2-2; the D gene is possibly TRBD1 (7 bases). Between the trimmed V and J ends, which lost 6 bases and 2 bases, there was a span of 13 bases. Germline CDR1 reads LNHDA; CDR2 reads SQIVND (reference sequence). The CDR3 totals 15 residues. CDR3 nucleotides: TGTGCCAGTAGGGGGGGACAGACTAACACCGGGGAGCTGTTTTTT. This gives the protein CASRGGQTNTGELFF.

This clonotype was found a few times. This chain joins TRBV14 and TRBJ2-5, with 9 bases identical to TRBD2. CDR1 is SGHDN, CDR2 FVKESK, per germline. CDR3 length: 15 amino acids. The V segment lost 9 bases and the J segment 7 bases; nucleotides outside the gene matches: 15. CDR3 bases: TGTGCCAGGGGCGACATTAGCGGGGGAAAAGGGACCCAGTACTTC. Protein product: CARGDISGGKGTQYF.

This clonotype was picked up many times. This rearrangement joins TRBV4-3 to TRBJ1-6; D may be TRBD1 (5 bases). The CDR3 is made up of 16 amino acids. V shed 5 bases and J shed 10 bases, with 21 bases lying between them. In germline, CDR1 is LGHNA, CDR2 YSLEER. The CDR3 nucleotides read TGCGCCAGCAGCAAGGGCAGGGCCGGGGTTGGATCACCCCTCCACTTT. It translates to CASSKGRAGVGSPLHF.

This clonotype was counted a few times. V and J are TRBV7-9 and TRBJ2-1, with 8 bases that match TRBD2. In germline, CDR1 is SEHNR, CDR2 FQNEAQ (reference sequence). With 5 bases clipped from V and 4 bases from J, the junction kept 13 bases outside the gene matches. The CDR3 length is 17 residues. CDR3 in amino acids: CASSPRGGRVSYNEQFF. CDR3 in DNA: TGTGCCAGCAGCCCCCGGGGGGGCCGGGTTTCGTACAATGAGCAGTTCTTC.

The sample holds many counts of this clonotype. This rearrangement joins TRBV12-3 or TRBV12-4 to TRBJ1-5; 7 nucleotides match TRBD1. V lost 7 bases and J lost 3; bases outside the gene matches: 6. CDR3 length: 14 amino acids. DNA for the CDR3: TGTGCCAGCACTACAGGGGATCTCAATCAGCCCCAGCATTTT. Protein sequence: CASTTGDLNQPQHF.

This CDR3 reads CASSVGSGGRNQETQYF. The CDR3 region has the DNA TGTGCCAGCAGCGTAGGGTCTGGGGGGAGAAACCAAGAGACCCAGTACTTC. V is TRBV3-1 and J is TRBJ2-5, with a weak D call TRBD2 (6 bases). CDR3 length: 17 amino acids. Deletions cut 5 bases from V and 0 bases from J, with 19 bases between. Germline CDR1 and CDR2: LGHDT and YNNKEL (reference sequence).

The chain links TRBV5-6 to TRBJ2-5, with D possibly matching TRBD2 (5 bases). This CDR3 has 15 amino acids. Trimming took 4 bases from V and 5 from J, leaving 18 bases between them. Germline CDR1 reads SGHDT; CDR2 reads YYEEEE. Here the CDR3 reads CASSGLGAVVETQYF. The CDR3 DNA follows: TGTGCCAGCAGCGGACTGGGCGCGGTCGTGGAGACCCAGTACTTC.

The chain combines TRBV18 with TRBJ1-5; TRBD1 agrees at 10 bases. CDR3 size: 16 residues. The junction had 8 bases not matched to a gene; V was cut back by 3 bases and J by 6 bases. The germline CDR1 and CDR2 sequences are KGHSH and LQKENI. The CDR3 protein is CASSPDRGLSPQPQHF. The CDR3 nucleotides are TGTGCCAGCTCACCTGACAGGGGGCTTTCTCCTCAGCCCCAGCATTTT.

This clonotype occurred many times. The chain uses TRBV2 and TRBJ1-1; D possibly corresponds to TRBD1 (5 bases). The CDR3 has 13 amino acids. Trimming took 5 bases from V and 3 from J, leaving 10 bases between them. Germline-derived CDR1 and CDR2 are SNHLY and FYNNEI. CDR3 in amino acids: CASSTGGYTEAFF. CDR3 coding DNA: TGTGCCAGCAGTACCGGGGGGTACACTGAAGCTTTCTTT. The entire variable domain, with the rest obtained from reference TRBV2 and TRBJ1-1, is as follows: EPEVTQTPSHQVTQMGQEVILRCVPISNHLYFYWYRQILGQKVEFLVSFYNNEISEKSEIFDDQFSVERPDGSNFTLKIRSTKLEDSAMYFCASSTGGYTEAFFGQGTRLTVV.

There are many counts of this clonotype. The chain is built from TRBV7-6 and TRBJ2-7; D possibly uses TRBD1 or TRBD2 (5 bases each). Trimming cost V 5 bases and J 3 bases, with 14 bases left between them. This CDR3 contains 14 residues. CDR1 SGHVS and CDR2 FNYEAQ come from the germline V gene. CDR3: CASSPPGTDYEQYF. The CDR3 nucleotides read TGTGCCAGCAGCCCCCCCGGGACCGACTACGAGCAGTACTTC. Based on the CDR3 plus reference TRBV7-6 and TRBJ2-7, the full variable domain is GAGVSQSPRYKVTKRGQDVALRCDPISGHVSLYWYRQALGQGPEFLTYFNYEAQQDKSGLPNDRFSAERPEGSISTLTIQRTEQRDSAMYRCASSPPGTDYEQYFGPGTRLTVT.

The sample holds many counts of this clonotype. The chain joins TRBV30 to TRBJ1-6; 7 nucleotides agree with TRBD1. The CDR3 is 14 residues long. J gave up 10 bases and V 0 bases, and 6 bases lay outside the gene matches. Per germline, CDR1 GTSNPN and CDR2 SVGIG (reference sequence). This chain's CDR3 is CAWSVGGGESPLHF. The CDR3 nucleotides are TGTGCCTGGAGTGTAGGAGGGGGCGAGTCACCCCTCCACTTT.

There are many counts of this clonotype. V and J are TRBV12-3 or TRBV12-4 and TRBJ1-1; 7 bases are a match to TRBD1. The ends lost 5 bases at V and 0 bases at J; junction bases unmatched: 6. This CDR3 spans 15 amino acids. The CDR3 DNA reads as TGTGCCAGCAGTCACGGACAGGTTGTGAACACTGAAGCTTTCTTT. Its translation is CASSHGQVVNTEAFF.

The CDR3 region is CASSHLGRDGYTF. CDR3 bases: TGCGCCAGCAGCCACCTAGGGAGGGATGGCTACACCTTC. The chain uses TRBV4-1 and TRBJ1-2; D unresolved. Germline CDR1 is MGHRA and CDR2 is YSYEKL. This CDR3 is 13 amino acids long. V was clipped by 3 bases and J by 6 bases, with 11 bases between them.